What follows is one T cell receptor (beta chain) and its context. This record belongs to a study of blood T cell repertoires in COVID-19. Some clones are missing from TCRdb's copy, which holds only in-frame ones; the method was immunoSEQ multiplex PCR. The repertoire holds some 150,000 clones, with around four fifths as singletons. The CDR3 consists of 14 residues. With 2 bases removed from V and 2 bases from J, the gap between germline ends came to 9 bases. Per the germline V gene, CDR1 is MDHEN and CDR2 is SYDVKM. The source is a woman in her 70s with COVID-19, enrolled during active disease. V usage is TRBV28 and J usage is TRBJ1-2, with a tentative D call TRBD1 (5 bases). The sample taken for sequencing was peripheral blood. The CDR3 DNA reads as TGTGCCAGCAGTTTAAACAGGTGGAACTATGGCTACACCTTC. This gives the protein CASSLNRWNYGYTF.